This TCR beta chain was documented in a study of neurological immune-mediated disorders. The germline gives CDR1 ENHRY, CDR2 SYGVKD. The V and J ends lost 0 bases and 1 base respectively, with 6 bases between them. CDR3 length: 14 residues. The cDNA was generated by 5'RACE with 10-nucleotide random UMIs. Each CDR3 protein is one row after TCRdb ran MiXCR on the 5' RACE reads. The sample lists 25,000 to 35,000 distinct CDR3 sequences; roughly a sixth were seen once. Time point of the sample: technical triplicate 3. This clonotype was detected ten times or more. The sample taken for sequencing was CD4+ T cells from blood. J is TRBJ1-1 and V is TRBV10-3, with D uncertain. The clonotype was recovered from a female donor with HTLV-1-associated myelopathy (HAM/TSP). The CDR3 spells CAISESLGNTEAFF. CDR3 in DNA: TGTGCCATCAGTGAGTCGTTGGGGAACACTGAAGCTTTCTTT.